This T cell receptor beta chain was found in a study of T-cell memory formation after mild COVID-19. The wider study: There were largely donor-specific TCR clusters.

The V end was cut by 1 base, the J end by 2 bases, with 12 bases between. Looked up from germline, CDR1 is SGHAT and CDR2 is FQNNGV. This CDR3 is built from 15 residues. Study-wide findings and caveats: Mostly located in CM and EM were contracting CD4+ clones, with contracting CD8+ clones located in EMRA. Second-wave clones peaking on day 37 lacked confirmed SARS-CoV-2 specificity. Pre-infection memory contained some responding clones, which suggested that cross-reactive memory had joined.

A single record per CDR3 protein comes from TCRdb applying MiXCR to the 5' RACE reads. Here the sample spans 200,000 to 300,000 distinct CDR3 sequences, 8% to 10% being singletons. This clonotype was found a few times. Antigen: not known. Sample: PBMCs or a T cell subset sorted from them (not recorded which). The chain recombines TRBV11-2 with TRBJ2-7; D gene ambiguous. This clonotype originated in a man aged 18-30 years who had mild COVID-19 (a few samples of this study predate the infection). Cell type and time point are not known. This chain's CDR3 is CASSLGDWQTYEQYF. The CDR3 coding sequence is TGTGCCAGCAGCTTAGGGGATTGGCAGACCTACGAGCAGTACTTC.